The 11 T cell receptor delta chains in this list originate from one sample, sequenced in a study of human gamma delta and Vdelta1 T cells. TCRdb re-called the PCR reads via CATT. The sample holds more than 5,000 delta-chain clones; around two fifths are singletons and the top ten take roughly 8.6%. No antigen is known for these receptors. Sequenced: Vdelta1 gamma-delta T cells from blood grown in culture (DOT cells). The receptor set was obtained from a human donor in good health.

This clone was seen only a few times. The genes are TRDV1 and TRDJ1, with D perhaps assigned TRDD2 or TRDD3 (9 bases each). The CDR3 is 19 residues long. V lost 5 bases to trimming and J lost 6 bases, with 31 bases between them. The germline gives CDR1 TSWWSYY, CDR2 QGS. The DNA for the CDR3 is TGTGCTCTTGGGAATCCTTCCTACGTCGGGGATACGGTTGTACATAAACTCATCTTT. It specifies CALGNPSYVGDTVVHKLIF.

The chain is built from TRDV1 and TRDJ1, with 7 bases fitting TRDD3. J lost 0 bases, V lost 0 bases, and 10 bases had no gene match. This CDR3 is built from 18 residues. The germline V gene encodes CDR1 TSWWSYY and CDR2 QGS. In nucleotides, the CDR3 is TGTGCTCTTGGGGAACTGGGTCCTGGGGGCTTGTACACCGATAAACTCATCTTT. This codes for CALGELGPGGLYTDKLIF.

V is TRDV1 and J is TRDJ1; TRDD3 matches 13 bases. Germline trimming cut 4 bases from V and 2 bases from J; bases unmatched to any gene: 28. Germline V gene sequence: CDR1 TSWWSYY, CDR2 QGS. The CDR3 covers 24 residues. The CDR3 loop is CALGGTPPSYSALGDTRTTDKLIF. DNA of the CDR3: TGTGCTCTTGGGGGGACGCCGCCTTCCTACTCAGCACTGGGGGATACGCGCACAACCGATAAACTCATCTTT.

In this sample, this clone is medium-sized. The chain uses TRDV1 and TRDJ1; D is unresolved. The V gene's germline CDR1 is TSWWSYY and CDR2 QGS. The CDR3 has 15 amino acids. Trimming took 0 bases from V and 9 from J, leaving 17 bases between them. The CDR3 is CALGELPLDRSELIF. CDR3 bases: TGTGCTCTTGGGGAACTTCCCCTCGATCGATCTGAACTCATCTTT.

This clone is labeled medium-sized. The J gene is TRDJ1, the V gene TRDV1, with 9 bases lining up with TRDD2. Trimming took 4 bases from V and 0 from J; bases not matched to a gene: 21. CDR3 length equals 21 residues. Germline CDR1 is TSWWSYY and CDR2 is QGS. The CDR3 DNA reads as TGTGCTCTTGGGGCCTTCCTTCCTACGACCCGGACCTTTCTTCACACCGATAAACTCATCTTT. Protein: CALGAFLPTTRTFLHTDKLIF.

This clone was found a few times. This chain connects TRDV1 to TRDJ4; 12 bases fit TRDD3. The CDR3 is 22 amino acids. The germline CDR1 and CDR2 sequences are TSWWSYY and QGS. The V segment lost 0 bases and the J segment 0 bases; nucleotides outside the gene matches: 20. In nucleotides, the CDR3 is TGTGCTCTTGGGGAACTCTTCTCCTACGAGATACACTGGGGGATACCCTCCAGACCCCTGATCTTT. This translates into CALGELFSYEIHWGIPSRPLIF.

The chain is built from TRDV1 and TRDJ1; 12 bases map to TRDD3. Germline V gene data show CDR1 as TSWWSYY and CDR2 as QGS. The trim removed 2 bases at V and 2 bases at J, leaving 12 bases unmatched. This CDR3 comprises 19 residues. The DNA of the CDR3 is TGTGCTCTTGGGGAAGTTCCCTACTTACTGGGGGATACTACCGATAAACTCATCTTT. Its protein is CALGEVPYLLGDTTDKLIF.

In its sample, this clone was seen a few times. V gene TRAV29/DV5 combines with J gene TRDJ1; D gene unclear. This CDR3 comprises 19 residues. Trimming pared 0 bases from V and 0 bases from J, leaving 24 bases between. From germline, CDR1 is NSMFDY and CDR2 ISSIKDK. The CDR3, as DNA: TGTGCAGCAAGCGAGGGTAGGATGCCGCCTGTTTTGTACACCGATAAACTCATCTTT. It yields the protein CAASEGRMPPVLYTDKLIF.

The chain uses TRDV1 and TRDJ1; 13 bases agree with TRDD3. Germline V lookup: CDR1 TSWWSYY, CDR2 QGS. The CDR3 is made up of 23 amino acids. After removal of 0 bases from V and 4 bases from J, the junction contained 23 bases not matched to a gene. The CDR3 spells CALGELTYDGARVLGDTGDKLIF. The CDR3 DNA follows: TGTGCTCTTGGGGAACTAACCTACGATGGGGCTAGGGTACTGGGGGATACGGGCGATAAACTCATCTTT.

This clone has just a few counts. The chain employs TRDV1 and TRDJ1, with D perhaps TRDD2 (9 bases). The CDR3 sequence is 29 residues long. V gave up 1 base and J gave up 5 bases, with 56 bases separating them. The germline CDR1 and CDR2 sequences are TSWWSYY and QGS. CDR3 region: CALGERLPTWGGAPHHRKTGGPPIDKLIF. CDR3 coding DNA: TGTGCTCTTGGGGAACGCCTTCCTACGTGGGGGGGGGCTCCTCATCACAGAAAGACTGGGGGGCCCCCTATTGATAAACTCATCTTT.

The chain has TRDV1 and TRDJ1; 8 nucleotides line up with TRDD3. Losses at the gene ends were 4 bases for V and 0 bases for J; bases not matched to a gene: 19. The CDR3 loop spans 20 amino acids. Germline V gene lookup returns CDR1 TSWWSYY and CDR2 QGS. The CDR3 DNA is TGTGCTCTTGGGGGCTCAACTCGGCTGGGGGACACCCCGTACACCGATAAACTCATCTTT. Translation: CALGGSTRLGDTPYTDKLIF.